This TCR beta chain derives from a study of blood T cells in healthy people across ages. Notes on the study in general: Unsorted PBMCs prevented conclusive naive versus antigen-experienced comparison.

Trimming shortened V by 5 bases and J by 2 bases, and 22 bases separated the two germline ends. The CDR3 spans 17 residues. The germline gives CDR1 SGHVS, CDR2 FNYEAQ. Alongside a J-beta primer mix, a sample-barcoded 5' primer served in a second PCR lasting about 7 to 11 cycles. TCRdb called the 5' RACE reads again in MiXCR, with one record for every CDR3 protein. This table has about 1.4 million distinct CDR3 sequences, approximately 60% appearing once. A word on this clonotype: Its antigen is not identified.

The chain couples TRBV7-6 to TRBJ2-7; D unresolved. Specimen: blood. This TCR came from a man younger than 35 in good health. Written as DNA, the CDR3 is TGTGCCAGCAGCCCGATGCCTTTGGAGATTCGAGCCTACGAGCAGTACTTC. Translated: CASSPMPLEIRAYEQYF.